The sequence of this T cell receptor (beta chain) was determined in a study of cytomegalovirus exposure and HLA in healthy donors. This CDR3 has 16 amino acids. The ends lost 5 bases at V and 7 bases at J; junction bases unmatched: 14. Per the germline V gene, CDR1 is SNHLY and CDR2 is FYNNEI. The PCR used 60 Vbeta and 13 Jbeta primers. Sequenced by immunoSEQ multiplex PCR; TCRdb stores in-frame clones only, minus some. The sample contains about 230,000 clones, just over 75% of which appear only once. The sequencing input was PBMCs. V and J are TRBV2 and TRBJ2-3, with 8 bases lining up with TRBD2. This receptor was identified in a woman in her fifties or sixties in good health and CMV-seropositive. CDR3 in amino acids: CASSLPTSGLVNTQYF. The CDR3 nucleotides read TGTGCCAGCAGTCTCCCTACTAGCGGACTCGTGAATACGCAGTATTTT.